The clone carrying this T cell receptor beta chain was seen only a few times. Only in-frame clones appear in the TCRdb table, and some are missing; sequencing was by immunoSEQ multiplex PCR. The table lists more than 250,000 clones, over 70% of them singletons. Germline assignment: CDR1 SEHNR and CDR2 FQNEAQ (reference sequence). Trimming removed 5 bases from V and 4 bases from J; junction bases left unmatched: 5. This CDR3 contains 15 residues. The data derive from a study of blood T cell repertoires in COVID-19. The sequencing sample was made of peripheral blood. This TCR was sampled from a woman aged 50 to 60 with acute or convalescent COVID-19. The genes are TRBV7-9 and TRBJ1-6; TRBD1 agrees at 7 bases. The CDR3 DNA follows: TGTGCCAGCAGCCCTCAGGGACAGTATAATTCACCCCTCCACTTT. This translates into CASSPQGQYNSPLHF.